What follows are 31 T cell receptor beta chains derived from one specimen sequenced in a study of cytomegalovirus exposure and HLA in healthy donors. The PCR ran on 60 Vbeta and 13 Jbeta primers. The protocol was immunoSEQ multiplex PCR, while the TCRdb copy is restricted to in-frame clones and leaves out a portion. The sample includes some 190,000 clones, about 84% of them seen just once. Sequencing input: PBMCs. All receptors come from a woman aged 25 to 39 in good health and CMV-seropositive.

The CDR3 DNA sequence: TGTGCCAGCAGTCCGTGGGACAGTGCCTTTACCTACGAGCAGTACTTC. Amino acid sequence: CASSPWDSAFTYEQYF. The chain links TRBV28 to TRBJ2-5; 7 positions match TRBD1. Near its end, the DNA agrees better with TRBJ2-7, so the J call may be wrong. Per the germline V gene, CDR1 is MDHEN and CDR2 is SYDVKM. This CDR3 comprises 16 residues.

This clone occurred once. The chain uses TRBV2 and TRBJ2-7; no firm D call. The CDR3 spans 14 residues. V was trimmed by 7 bases and J by 1 base, leaving 14 bases between them. Germline V gives CDR1 SNHLY, CDR2 FYNNEI. The CDR3: CASKSDGLSYEQYF. The CDR3 DNA reads TGTGCCAGCAAGTCCGATGGGCTTTCCTACGAGCAGTACTTC.

This clone has more than one count but fewer than ten. This sample includes further DNA sequences coding for the same CDR3. The V call is TRBV19, the J call TRBJ1-2, with 7 bases matching TRBD1. Looked up from germline, CDR1 is LNHDA and CDR2 is SQIVND (reference sequence). The CDR3 is 14 amino acids. Trimming took 6 bases from V and 8 from J; bases not matched to a gene: 12. CDR3 sequence: CASREKQGFGGYTF. The DNA of the CDR3 is TGTGCCAGTAGAGAAAAACAGGGGTTTGGCGGCTACACCTTC.

The V gene is TRBV9, the J gene TRBJ1-1, with D uncertain. Germline CDR1 is SGDLS and CDR2 is YYNGEE. The germline V and J ends were trimmed by 0 bases and 1 base, with 4 bases remaining between them. This CDR3 has 13 amino acids. The CDR3 is CASSVAWNTEAFF. CDR3 DNA sequence: TGTGCCAGCAGCGTAGCCTGGAACACTGAAGCTTTCTTT.

V gene TRBV5-1 combines with J gene TRBJ1-4; D remains ambiguous. Looked up from germline, CDR1 is SGHRS and CDR2 is YFSETQ. The CDR3 contains 14 residues. The V gene lost 0 bases and the J gene lost 1 base, with 4 bases spanning the gap. The CDR3 loop is CASSLAGTNEKLFF. CDR3 in DNA: TGCGCCAGCAGCTTGGCGGGAACTAATGAAAAACTGTTTTTT.

This clone was found a few times. The chain uses TRBV10-3 and TRBJ1-2, with a weak D call TRBD1 (5 bases). From germline, CDR1 is ENHRY and CDR2 SYGVKD. V was trimmed by 6 bases and J by 1 base, leaving 9 bases between them. CDR3 length: 13 amino acids. The DNA for the CDR3 is TGTGCCATCAGGTCCAGGGTTAACTATGGCTACACCTTC. This encodes CAIRSRVNYGYTF.

This clone was seen more than once but under ten times. The chain links TRBV12-5 to TRBJ2-1; D may be TRBD1 (6 bases). Germline CDR1 and CDR2: LGHNT and FRNRAP. The CDR3 has 15 residues. Trimming shortened V by 7 bases and J by 0 bases, and 13 bases separated the two germline ends. CDR3 region: CASALGQNSYNEQFF. CDR3 DNA sequence: TGTGCTAGTGCCCTCGGACAGAACTCCTACAATGAGCAGTTCTTC.

The genes are TRBV28 and TRBJ2-1; TRBD2 agrees at 9 bases. The CDR3 extends over 14 amino acids. V shed 6 bases and J 5 bases; nucleotides not matched to a gene: 5. The germline CDR1 and CDR2 sequences are MDHEN and SYDVKM. CDR3 sequence reads: CASSPSGTNNEQFF. The CDR3 region has the DNA TGTGCCAGCAGCCCTAGCGGGACTAACAATGAGCAGTTCTTC.

This clone appeared a single time. The J gene is TRBJ2-1, the V gene TRBV27; D is possibly TRBD1 (6 bases). V dropped 5 bases and J dropped 11 bases, with 16 bases sitting between them. This CDR3 is 13 amino acids long. The germline CDR1 and CDR2 sequences are MNHEY and SMNVEV (reference sequence). CDR3 sequence: CASSENRDTQQFF. Written as DNA, the CDR3 is TGTGCCAGCAGTGAAAACCGGGACACCCAGCAGTTCTTC.

The chain joins TRBV4-1 to TRBJ2-1; 10 nucleotides line up with TRBD2. CDR3 size: 19 residues. V shed 1 base and J 5 bases; nucleotides not matched to a gene: 14. Germline lookup yields CDR1 MGHRA and CDR2 YSYEKL. CDR3 region: CASSQVFRRTSGTDNEQFF. DNA for the CDR3: TGCGCCAGCAGCCAAGTTTTTCGGAGAACTAGCGGGACGGACAATGAGCAGTTCTTC.

This chain uses TRBV6-5 with TRBJ2-1; perhaps TRBD2 as D (5 bases). In germline, CDR1 is MNHEY, CDR2 SVGAGI. V lost 0 bases and J lost 10, with 13 bases in between. The CDR3 totals 14 residues. The DNA for the CDR3 is TGTGCCAGCAGTTACTCGAGGGCTAGAGACGAGCAGTTCTTC. Protein product: CASSYSRARDEQFF.

The rearrangement joins TRBV5-1 to TRBJ1-4; 8 bases map to TRBD1. Looked up from germline, CDR1 is SGHRS and CDR2 is YFSETQ. Losses at the gene ends were 0 bases for V and 3 bases for J; bases not matched to a gene: 1. The CDR3 consists of 15 residues. CDR3 in amino acids: CASSLGTGSNEKLFF. DNA for the CDR3: TGCGCCAGCAGCTTGGGGACAGGGTCTAATGAAAAACTGTTTTTT.

The chain carries TRBV6-5 and TRBJ1-2; 7 bases align to TRBD1. The CDR3 is made up of 14 amino acids. The V gene end was trimmed by 2 bases and the J gene end by 4 bases; junction bases not matched to a gene: 4. CDR1 MNHEY and CDR2 SVGAGI come from the germline V gene. This chain's CDR3 is CASSYEGAGYGYTF. In nucleotides, the CDR3 is TGTGCCAGCAGTTACGAGGGGGCTGGCTATGGCTACACCTTC.

The J gene is TRBJ1-6, the V gene TRBV10-3, with TRBD1 identical over 9 bases. Germline values: CDR1 ENHRY, CDR2 SYGVKD. The CDR3 sequence is 14 residues long. Losses at the gene ends were 9 bases for V and 6 bases for J; bases not matched to a gene: 6. The CDR3, as DNA: TGTGCCATTAATACAGGGGGCCGTAATTCACCCCTCCACTTT. It specifies CAINTGGRNSPLHF.

About this clone: At one of its ends the junction is not consistent with the germline gene, which may arise from a read error. This chain joins TRBV19 and TRBJ2-2, with 10 bases lining up with TRBD1. The CDR3 totals 16 residues. Germline V gives CDR1 LNHDA, CDR2 SQIVND (reference sequence). The CDR3, as DNA: TGTGCCAGTAGCCGACAGGGGGCGTCGAACACCGGGGAGCTGCTTTTT. It encodes CASSRQGASNTGELLF.

The chain employs TRBV11-3 and TRBJ2-7; possible D gene TRBD2, 7 bases. The germline gives CDR1 SGHNT, CDR2 YENEEA. The CDR3 runs to 15 residues. V gave up 5 bases and J gave up 4 bases, with 18 bases separating them. CDR3 loop: CASSPLRGGIYEQYF. The CDR3 DNA reads TGTGCCAGCAGCCCCCTGAGGGGGGGGATATACGAGCAGTACTTC.

This clone has only one observation. The V call is TRBV29-1, the J call TRBJ1-1; 12 positions agree with TRBD1. Looked up from germline, CDR1 is SQVTM and CDR2 is ANQGSEA. The junction had 5 bases not matched to a gene; V was cut back by 5 bases and J by 4 bases. The CDR3 spans 14 residues. The CDR3 bases are TGCAGCGTTCGGGACAGGGGGCGTGTCACTGAAGCTTTCTTT. It yields the protein CSVRDRGRVTEAFF.

This rearrangement joins TRBV4-3 to TRBJ1-4; a weak D match, TRBD1 (6 bases). V was trimmed by 1 base and J by 0 bases, leaving 21 bases between them. The CDR3 extends over 20 amino acids. Germline CDR1 reads LGHNA; CDR2 reads YSLEER. The CDR3 DNA is TGCGCCAGCAGCCAAGGGTTTTTAGACAGGCAAAGAGCAACTAATGAAAAACTGTTTTTT. Its protein is CASSQGFLDRQRATNEKLFF.

CDR3 in amino acids: CASSSNRGQETQYF. In nucleotides, the CDR3 is TGTGCCAGCAGCTCAAACAGGGGACAAGAGACCCAGTACTTC. The rearrangement uses TRBV11-3 and TRBJ2-5; 7 nucleotides match TRBD1. Unmatched junction bases numbered 4, after V lost 4 bases and J lost 2 bases. CDR3 length: 14 residues. Germline V gene sequence: CDR1 SGHNT, CDR2 YENEEA.

The chain combines TRBV19 with TRBJ1-1, with D possibly being TRBD1 (6 bases). The length of the CDR3 is 14 residues. The V and J ends lost 9 bases and 4 bases respectively, with 18 bases between them. The germline V gene has CDR1 LNHDA and CDR2 SQIVND (reference sequence). The CDR3 DNA follows: TGTGCCAGCAGCGACCGGGTCAGGGGCACTGAAGCTTTCTTT. Translated, it gives CASSDRVRGTEAFF.

The sample holds one count of this clone. The V and J genes are TRBV2 and TRBJ2-7, with 7 bases matching TRBD2. CDR1 SNHLY and CDR2 FYNNEI come from the germline V gene. This CDR3 spans 12 amino acids. With 8 bases clipped from V and 4 bases from J, the junction kept 5 bases outside the gene matches. The CDR3 spells CASWMGGYEQYF. The CDR3 nucleotides are TGTGCCAGCTGGATGGGGGGGTACGAGCAGTACTTC.

With respect to this clone: Other DNA sequences in the same sample also yield this CDR3. The J gene is TRBJ2-3, the V gene TRBV7-9; no clear D gene. Germline-derived CDR1 and CDR2 are SEHNR and FQNEAQ (reference sequence). V shed 3 bases and J shed 6 bases, with 7 bases lying between them. This CDR3 region has 12 residues. The CDR3 DNA is TGTGCCAGCAGCTTGTCGTCCGATACGCAGTATTTT. It codes for CASSLSSDTQYF.

This sequence joins TRBV28 and TRBJ2-7, with 9 bases fitting TRBD2. The CDR3 is 18 residues long. V shed 7 bases, J shed 0 bases, and the junction held 16 bases outside the gene matches. Germline CDR1 is MDHEN and CDR2 is SYDVKM. CDR3 protein: CASTTLGASGDSSYEQYF. CDR3 in DNA: TGTGCCAGCACTACTCTCGGTGCTAGCGGGGATAGCTCCTACGAGCAGTACTTC.

This chain connects TRBV7-3 to TRBJ2-7; 8 nucleotides align to TRBD1. Germline V gives CDR1 SGHTA, CDR2 FQGTGA. V lost 5 bases, J lost 6 bases, and 6 bases stayed unmatched. The CDR3 loop spans 13 amino acids. The CDR3 sequence is CASSLQGGGEQYF. The CDR3 DNA follows: TGTGCCAGCAGCCTACAGGGGGGCGGCGAGCAGTACTTC.

At least ten counts were recorded for this clone. J is TRBJ2-1 and V is TRBV19; TRBD2 matches 8 bases. With V trimmed by 6 bases and J by 7 bases, 11 bases remained unmatched. Looked up from germline, CDR1 is LNHDA and CDR2 is SQIVND (reference sequence). This CDR3 comprises 15 residues. The CDR3 sequence is CASSLTSGEANEQFF. CDR3 nucleotides: TGTGCCAGTAGCCTAACTAGCGGAGAGGCGAATGAGCAGTTCTTC.

The chain employs TRBV6-5 and TRBJ1-1, with 8 bases identical to TRBD1. Germline V gene sequence: CDR1 MNHEY, CDR2 SVGAGI. V dropped 4 bases and J dropped 4; count of bases not matched to a gene: 5. The CDR3 is made up of 14 amino acids. The CDR3 sequence: CASSLGQGGTEAFF. The CDR3 DNA sequence: TGTGCCAGCAGTTTAGGACAGGGTGGCACTGAAGCTTTCTTT.

The V gene is TRBV5-1, the J gene TRBJ2-5; tentative D call: TRBD2 (9 bases). TRBJ2-7 matches the DNA end more closely, so the J call is doubtful. The CDR3 length is 17 residues. The germline V gene encodes CDR1 SGHRS and CDR2 YFSETQ. CDR3 residues: CASSLDGLATGAYEQYF. CDR3 coding DNA: TGCGCCAGCAGCTTGGACGGACTAGCGACAGGGGCCTACGAGCAGTACTTC.

This chain joins TRBV5-1 and TRBJ2-3; TRBD1 matches at 7 bases. CDR1 is SGHRS, CDR2 YFSETQ, per germline. J lost 3 bases, V lost 2 bases, and 3 bases had no gene match. The CDR3 sequence is 14 residues long. CDR3 protein: CASSFDRATDTQYF. CDR3 sequence (DNA): TGCGCCAGCAGCTTTGACAGGGCAACAGATACGCAGTATTTT. Looking up the rest from reference TRBV5-1 and TRBJ2-3 gives the full variable domain: KAGVTQTPRYLIKTRGQQVTLSCSPISGHRSVSWYQQTPGQGLQFLFEYFSETQRNKGNFPGRFSGRQFSNSRSEMNVSTLELGDSALYLCASSFDRATDTQYFGPGTRLTVL.

This sequence joins TRBV7-8 and TRBJ2-1; D is perhaps TRBD2 (5 bases). V was pared by 6 bases and J by 5 bases, with 17 bases between. This CDR3 is built from 15 residues. The germline gives CDR1 SGHVS, CDR2 FQNEAQ. The CDR3 DNA follows: TGTGCCAGCAGTACCGGACTCAATTTCAACAATGAGCAGTTCTTC. It translates to CASSTGLNFNNEQFF. The entire variable domain, with the rest obtained from reference TRBV7-8 and TRBJ2-1, is as follows: GAGVSQSPRYKVAKRGQDVALRCDPISGHVSLFWYQQALGQGPEFLTYFQNEAQLDKSGLPSDRFFAERPEGSVSTLKIQRTQQEDSAVYLCASSTGLNFNNEQFFGPGTRLTVL.

V and J are TRBV30 and TRBJ2-1, with D possibly being TRBD1 (5 bases). This CDR3 is 12 amino acids long. The V gene's germline CDR1 is GTSNPN and CDR2 SVGIG (reference sequence). The V end was cut by 3 bases, the J end by 6 bases, with 9 bases between. CDR3 sequence reads: CAWSTGVNEQFF. The CDR3, as DNA: TGTGCCTGGAGCACAGGAGTCAATGAGCAGTTCTTC.

This clone turned up a few times. This sequence joins TRBV6-5 and TRBJ1-4, with 7 bases aligning to TRBD1. Germline CDR1 and CDR2: MNHEY and SVGAGI. Trimming removed 2 bases from V and 8 bases from J; junction bases left unmatched: 8. This CDR3 comprises 15 residues. DNA of the CDR3: TGTGCCAGCAGTTACGCCGGGACAGATTTGGAAAAACTGTTTTTT. It encodes CASSYAGTDLEKLFF.